This entry concerns a single T cell receptor (beta chain). These data belong to a study of shared clonotypes between healthy human individuals. The ends were cut back, 3 bases at V and 3 bases at J, with 17 bases in the middle. The germline CDR1 and CDR2 sequences are SGHVS and FNYEAQ. The CDR3 runs 16 residues. Clones were read by immunoSEQ multiplex PCR, and TCRdb kept only the in-frame ones, dropping some. The sample gives approximately 1.1 million clones, approximately 78% of which show up once; about 0.52% is in the top ten. The TCR sequence derives from a man aged 18 to 30 in good health. Some clones in this sample may be carry-over from other donors' samples. Sequencing was performed on memory CD4+ T cells from PBMCs. Subset: CD45RA-negative fraction. The V call is TRBV7-6, the J call TRBJ1-1, with D perhaps matching TRBD1 (6 bases). CDR3 DNA sequence: TGTGCCAGCAGCTTTTCTTCCAAGGGGGGCGACACTGAAGCTTTCTTT. It is translated as CASSFSSKGGDTEAFF.